This entry features one T cell receptor (beta chain) sequence. Its antigen is unidentified. The PCR employed 60 Vbeta primers together with 13 Jbeta primers. Repertoires were generated with immunoSEQ multiplex PCR, while TCRdb's copy carries only in-frame clones and drops some. The sample lists about 180,000 clones, just under 80% occurring once. This record comes from a study of cytomegalovirus exposure and HLA in healthy donors. Study background: Around 80 million unique TCRs from HLA-typed donors were held in an early data release.

Trimming removed 7 bases at V and 3 bases at J, with 9 bases between. CDR1 and CDR2 from the germline V gene are MDHEN and SYDVKM. The CDR3 is 12 residues long. Overall study findings and caveats: The authors enumerated some 160 TCR beta chains as linked to cytomegalovirus.

The J gene is TRBJ2-5, the V gene TRBV28; D unresolved. The sequencing input was PBMCs. This clonotype was sampled from a man younger than 40 in good health and CMV-seronegative. The CDR3 nucleotides read TGTGCCAGCACCACGTCAGAAGAGACCCAGTACTTC. It encodes CASTTSEETQYF.